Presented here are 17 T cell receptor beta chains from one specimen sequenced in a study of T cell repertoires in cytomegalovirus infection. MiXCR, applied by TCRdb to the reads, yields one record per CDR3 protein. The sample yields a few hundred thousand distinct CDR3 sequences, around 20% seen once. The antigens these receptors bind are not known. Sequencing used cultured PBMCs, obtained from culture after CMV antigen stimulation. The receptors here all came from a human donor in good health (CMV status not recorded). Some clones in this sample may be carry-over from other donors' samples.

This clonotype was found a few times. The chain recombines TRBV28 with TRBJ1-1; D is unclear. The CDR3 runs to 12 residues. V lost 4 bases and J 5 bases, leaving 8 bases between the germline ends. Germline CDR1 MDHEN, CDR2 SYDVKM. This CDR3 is CASSSGFTEAFF. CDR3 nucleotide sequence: TGTGCCAGCAGTTCCGGATTTACTGAAGCTTTCTTT.

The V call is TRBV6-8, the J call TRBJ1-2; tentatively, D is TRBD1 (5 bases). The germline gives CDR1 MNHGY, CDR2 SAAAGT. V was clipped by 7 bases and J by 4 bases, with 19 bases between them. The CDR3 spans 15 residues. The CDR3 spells CASTPGGTTVYGYTF. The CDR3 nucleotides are TGTGCCAGCACTCCTGGGGGGACGACGGTCTATGGCTACACCTTC.

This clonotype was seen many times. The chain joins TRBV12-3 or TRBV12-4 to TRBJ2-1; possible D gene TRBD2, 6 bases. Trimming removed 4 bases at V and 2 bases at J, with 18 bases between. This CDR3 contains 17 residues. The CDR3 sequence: CASSSRDSDIAYNEQFF. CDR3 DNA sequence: TGTGCCAGCAGTTCCCGGGACTCCGATATAGCCTACAATGAGCAGTTCTTC.

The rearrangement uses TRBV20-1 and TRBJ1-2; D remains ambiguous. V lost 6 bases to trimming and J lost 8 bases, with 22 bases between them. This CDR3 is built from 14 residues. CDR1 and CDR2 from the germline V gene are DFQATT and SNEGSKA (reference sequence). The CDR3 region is CSAELAVTAGGYTF. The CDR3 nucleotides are TGCAGTGCGGAGCTAGCGGTCACCGCTGGCGGCTACACCTTC.

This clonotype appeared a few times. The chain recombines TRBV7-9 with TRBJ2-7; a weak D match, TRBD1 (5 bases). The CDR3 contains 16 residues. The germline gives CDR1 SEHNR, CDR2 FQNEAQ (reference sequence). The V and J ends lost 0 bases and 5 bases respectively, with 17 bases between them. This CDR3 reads CASSLAAGWGRNEQYF. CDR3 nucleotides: TGTGCCAGCAGCTTAGCAGCCGGATGGGGCAGGAACGAGCAGTACTTC.

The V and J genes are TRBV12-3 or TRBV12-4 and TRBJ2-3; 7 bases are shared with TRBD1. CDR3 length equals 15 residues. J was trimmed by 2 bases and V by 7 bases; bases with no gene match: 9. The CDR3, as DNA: TGTGCCAGCATCCAACAGGGGCTGTCCACAGATACGCAGTATTTT. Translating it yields CASIQQGLSTDTQYF.

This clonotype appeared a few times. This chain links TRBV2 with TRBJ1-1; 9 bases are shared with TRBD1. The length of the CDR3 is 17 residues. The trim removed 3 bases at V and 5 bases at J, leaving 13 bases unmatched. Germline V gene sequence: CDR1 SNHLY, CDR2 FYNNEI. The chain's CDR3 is CASSETGGSAIGTEAFF. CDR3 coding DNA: TGTGCCAGCAGTGAGACAGGGGGGTCAGCGATTGGAACTGAAGCTTTCTTT.

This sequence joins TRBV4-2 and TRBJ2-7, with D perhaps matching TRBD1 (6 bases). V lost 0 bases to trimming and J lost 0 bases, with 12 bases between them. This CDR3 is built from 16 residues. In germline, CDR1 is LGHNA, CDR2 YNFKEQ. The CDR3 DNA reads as TGTGCCAGCAGCCAAGAAGGGGGTCAGGACTCCTACGAGCAGTACTTC. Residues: CASSQEGGQDSYEQYF.

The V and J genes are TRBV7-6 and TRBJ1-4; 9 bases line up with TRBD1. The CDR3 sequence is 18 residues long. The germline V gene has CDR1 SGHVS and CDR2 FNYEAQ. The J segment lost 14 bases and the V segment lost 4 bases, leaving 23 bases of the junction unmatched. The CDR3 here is CASSSRQGGSLSNERLFF. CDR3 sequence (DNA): TGTGCCAGCAGCTCCCGACAGGGGGGCAGTCTTTCTAATGAAAGGCTGTTTTTT.

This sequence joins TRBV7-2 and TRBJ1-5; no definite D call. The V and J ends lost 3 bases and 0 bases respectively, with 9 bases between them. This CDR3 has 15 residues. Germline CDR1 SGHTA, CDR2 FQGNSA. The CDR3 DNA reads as TGTGCCAGCAGCTTCAATCTGGCTAGCAATCAGCCCCAGCATTTT. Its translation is CASSFNLASNQPQHF.

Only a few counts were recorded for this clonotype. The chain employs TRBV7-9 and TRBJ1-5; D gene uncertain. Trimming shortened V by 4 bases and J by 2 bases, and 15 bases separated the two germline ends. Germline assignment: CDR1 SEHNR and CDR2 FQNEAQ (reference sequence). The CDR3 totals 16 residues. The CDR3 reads CASSSQEWEGNQPQHF. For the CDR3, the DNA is TGTGCCAGCAGCTCACAAGAATGGGAAGGCAATCAGCCCCAGCATTTT.

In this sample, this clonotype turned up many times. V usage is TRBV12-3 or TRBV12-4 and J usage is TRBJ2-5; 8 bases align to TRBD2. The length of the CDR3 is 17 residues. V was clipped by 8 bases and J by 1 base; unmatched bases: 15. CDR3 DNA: TGTGCCAGCGCCCCTGGGGACGGGAGGGTTACCCAAGAGACCCAGTACTTC. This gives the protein CASAPGDGRVTQETQYF.

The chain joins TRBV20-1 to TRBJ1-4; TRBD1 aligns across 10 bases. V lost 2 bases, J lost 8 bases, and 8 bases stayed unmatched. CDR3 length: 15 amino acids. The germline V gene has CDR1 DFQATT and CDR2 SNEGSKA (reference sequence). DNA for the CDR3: TGCAGTGCTAGACATGGACAGGGGGGTGGGGAAAAACTGTTTTTT. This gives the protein CSARHGQGGGEKLFF.

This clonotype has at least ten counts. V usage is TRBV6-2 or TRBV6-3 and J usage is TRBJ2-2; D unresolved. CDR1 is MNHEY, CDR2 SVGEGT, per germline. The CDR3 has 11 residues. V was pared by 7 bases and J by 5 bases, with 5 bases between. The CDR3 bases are TGTGCCAGCACCTATACCGGGGAGCTGTTTTTT. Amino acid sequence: CASTYTGELFF.

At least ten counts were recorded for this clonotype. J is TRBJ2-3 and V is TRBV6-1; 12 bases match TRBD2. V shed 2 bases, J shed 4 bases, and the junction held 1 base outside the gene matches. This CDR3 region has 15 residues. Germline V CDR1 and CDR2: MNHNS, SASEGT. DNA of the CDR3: TGTGCCAGCAGTGAACTAGCGGGAGGGCCAGATACGCAGTATTTT. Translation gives CASSELAGGPDTQYF.

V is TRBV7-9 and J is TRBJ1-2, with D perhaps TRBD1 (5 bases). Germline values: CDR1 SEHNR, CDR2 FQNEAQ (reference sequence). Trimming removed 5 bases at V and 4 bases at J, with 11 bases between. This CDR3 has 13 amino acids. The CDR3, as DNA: TGTGCCAGCAGCCTAGACGGGGGCTATGGCTACACCTTC. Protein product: CASSLDGGYGYTF. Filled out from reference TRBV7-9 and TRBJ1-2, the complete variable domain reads DTGVSQNPRHKITKRGQNVTFRCDPISEHNRLYWYRQTLGQGPEFLTYFQNEAQLEKSRLLSDRFSAERPKGSFSTLEIQRTEQGDSAMYLCASSLDGGYGYTFGSGTRLTVV.

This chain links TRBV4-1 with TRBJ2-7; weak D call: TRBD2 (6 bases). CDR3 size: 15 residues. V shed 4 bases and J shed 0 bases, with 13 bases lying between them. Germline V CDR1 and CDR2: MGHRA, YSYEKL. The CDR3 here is CASSRNRDFSYEQYF. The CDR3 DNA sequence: TGCGCCAGCAGCCGCAACCGGGACTTCTCCTACGAGCAGTACTTC.